The T cell receptor (beta chain) under discussion was sequenced for a study of blood T cell repertoires in COVID-19 (dated by TCRdb to about 2020). About the investigation overall: Collaborator samples came from the United States, Italy and Spain and covered acute and convalescent phases of COVID-19. Sample metadata almost always included a de-identified subject ID, COVID-19 status, age in years and sex. Samples came from the ongoing ImmuneRACE study (first 160 participants) plus 1,254 subjects from 6 global collaborators. HLA class I and class II types, where available, came from metadata supplied by the sample provider rather than from assay-based typing. The repertoires were released in a freely available public database meant as a resource for research on the immune response to SARS-CoV-2. Deeply sampled blood TCRbeta repertoires from subjects exposed to, actively infected with, or recovered from COVID-19 were included in the dataset. The prospective study material was composed of cDNA or gDNA derived from T cells, B-cell-depleted T cells, or PBMCs. On the study overall, not on this receptor specifically: How much clinical and demographic metadata was included differed by source and by participant, and the metadata was provided uncurated.

Collaborating institutions collected whole blood in K2EDTA tubes following their own protocols. For TCRbeta analysis, collaborators shipped samples in one of three forms: frozen whole blood, isolated PBMCs, or DNA extracted from either of those sample types. V is trimmed back by 5 bases and J by 4 bases, and the junction contains 20 bases that no gene match accounts for. Spanning cysteine to phenylalanine, the CDR3 consists of 19 amino acids. Just CDR3 DNA is preserved here, 57 bases in frame from base 1. Based on the germline V gene, the CDR1 and CDR2 sequences are SGHTA and FQGTGA. Worth noting for this clone: The antigen this receptor binds is unknown. No clone much larger than this one lies a single base away; base qualities are absent.

TCRbeta CDR3 regions were amplified from genomic DNA using the immunoSEQ Assay, a bias-controlled multiplex PCR. In the original analysis: The number of nucleated cells in each sample was estimated by amplification of reference gene primers within the assay. Sequence reads were collapsed and filtered to measure the absolute abundance of every unique TCRbeta CDR3 rearrangement. For each sample, productive Simpson clonality was calculated as the square root of Simpson's diversity index over productive rearrangements. In TCRdb, the immuneACCESS table is reduced to in-frame sequences with V and J assigned. These tables do not hold every clone; where another copy was compared, an unresolved V gene accounts for under half, and the others remain unexplained. For V, J and clone size, that table is used; D and trimming come from the DNA. The sample table lists some 160,000 clones, under 85% of them with a count of one. Clones ranked in the top ten supply 7% to 9% of the sample.

The chain links TRBV7-3 with TRBJ2-7; 10 bases in between match TRBD2. The TCR originated in a man aged 50 to 60 with active or convalescent COVID-19. Source material: peripheral blood. The DNA reads TGTGCCAGCAGCACCCCCCCCCGGTCACTAGCGGGACTGAAATACGAGCAGTACTTC. Its protein is CASSTPPRSLAGLKYEQYF. The CDR3 plus the reference TRBV7-3 and TRBJ2-7 genes for the other parts give the full variable domain: GAGVSQTPSNKVTEKGKYVELRCDPISGHTALYWYRQSLGQGPEFLIYFQGTGAADDSGLPNDRFFAVRPEGSVSTLKIQRTERGDSAVYLCASSTPPRSLAGLKYEQYFGPGTRLTVT.